These T cell receptor beta chains were read from a single sample in a study of cytomegalovirus exposure and HLA in healthy donors. Profiled with immunoSEQ multiplex PCR; TCRdb holds only in-frame clones, not every one. The sample has under 200,000 clones; around 77% are singletons. Sequencing was carried out using PBMCs. All receptors derive from a woman aged 45-65 years in good health and CMV-seropositive. CDR3s include the opening cysteine and the closing phenylalanine or tryptophan.

TRBV7-2	TRBJ1-2	CASSRDRVYGYTF
TRBV27	TRBJ2-5	CASSGLGLPGEQYF
TRBV7-2	NA	CASSLLQGTTYEQYF
TRBV19	TRBJ2-7	CASSYRVSLYEQYF
TRBV10-3	TRBJ2-1	CAISPGQGPYNEQFF
TRBV20-1	TRBJ1-1	CSAPGDSEAFF
TRBV19	TRBJ2-7	CASGRGLSYEQYF
TRBV10-3	TRBJ2-1	CAISDGLAGGTSEQFF
TRBV18	TRBJ2-5	CASSPESGGQETQYF
TRBV7-2	TRBJ2-3	CASIRSGRRTDTQYF
TRBV4-1	TRBJ1-4	CASSQGTGEWEKLFF
TRBV6-4	TRBJ2-1	CASSDSRLAGVGNEQFF
TRBV10-3	TRBJ2-1	CAITSLAGGYDEQFF
TRBV2	TRBJ1-4	CASSSRDREPNEKLFF
TRBV5-1	TRBJ2-1	CASSWDRVDEQFF
TRBV5-8	TRBJ2-7	CASRHRQGSYEQYF
TRBV4-1	TRBJ1-5	CASSQDVGRQNQPQHF
TRBV19	TRBJ2-5	CASRSSGLAGETQYF
TRBV5-6	TRBJ2-5	CASSSQTSGRETQYF
TRBV5-1	TRBJ2-2	CASSFRGPGELFF
TRBV11-2	TRBJ1-4	CASSRGILKEKLFF
TRBV9	TRBJ2-5	CASSDGLVREGGEETQYF
TRBV10-3	TRBJ2-2	CATGTSYTGELFF
TRBV29-1	TRBJ1-5	CSATADNQPQHF
TRBV7-2	TRBJ1-4	CASRVGTGVEKLFF
TRBV4-2	TRBJ1-1	CASSLSGGRGNTEAFF
TRBV6-5	TRBJ2-2	CASSYGVGTGELFF
TRBV2	TRBJ1-4	CASSAQGQGNEKLFF
TRBV4-2	TRBJ2-5	CASSQDPGKEETQYF
TRBV10-3	TRBJ1-3	CATARDSAGNTIYF
TRBV5-6	TRBJ1-5	CASSRLQGGFNQPQHF